The entry that follows covers one TCR beta chain sequence. Its specificity is not known. Extracted from the samples, RNA was reverse transcribed into cDNA to serve as the sequencing template. Using immunoSEQ multiplex PCR, the repertoire was profiled, and TCRdb retains in-frame clones only, with some absent. This sample has more than 150,000 clones; about 63% occur once, and the top ten carry roughly 14%. The investigators collected lesional scalp punch biopsies and peripheral blood from alopecia areata patients. Using a FACSAria, the CD4+ and CD8+ T cells were sorted from the PBMCs. CDR1 SGHDT and CDR2 YYEEEE come from the germline V gene. Deletions cut 2 bases from V and 8 bases from J, with 11 bases between. The CDR3 is made up of 14 amino acids. The data were obtained in a study of CD8+ T cells in alopecia areata. Study-wide results and caveats: Sequencing of scalp tissue also captures the resident alphabeta T cells of normal skin.

This clonotype originated in a human donor with alopecia areata. J is TRBJ2-6 and V is TRBV5-6, with D perhaps matching TRBD1 (5 bases). Sample: CD4+ T cells sorted from blood, taken at week 0. CDR3 in DNA: TGTGCCAGCAGCTTCGGCAGGGTAACCAACGTCCTGACTTTC. This codes for CASSFGRVTNVLTF.